The present T cell receptor (beta chain) was sequenced within a study of cytomegalovirus exposure and HLA in healthy donors. Study results and limitations: While the bulk of TCR sequences proved rare, some public TCRs turned up in many donors. Highly shared variants forming one cluster were likely a sequencing artifact.

Turning to this clone: Antigen unknown.

PCR primers comprised 60 Vbeta and 13 Jbeta primers. The authors' processing: Unique TCR beta chains numbered around 80 million in a later analysis, with around 10 million shared. The table came from immunoSEQ multiplex PCR; TCRdb's copy has only in-frame clones and leaves some out. D and trimming come from the DNA, and the V and J calls and clone size come from that table. The repertoire includes around 100,000 clones, about 68% of them detected once, and 3.5% to 4% sits in the top ten. The CDR3 spans 15 residues. Germline-derived CDR1 and CDR2 are MNHNS and SASEGT. J gave up 8 bases and V 6 bases, and 5 bases lay outside the gene matches.

Sequencing was carried out using PBMCs. The origin of this receptor is a man younger than 45 in good health and CMV-seropositive. This chain connects TRBV6-1 to TRBJ2-2; 14 bases are shared with TRBD2. CDR3 sequence: CASRTSGGALGELFF. Here the CDR3 DNA reads TGTGCCAGCAGGACTAGCGGGGGGGCCTTAGGGGAGCTGTTTTTT.